In this sample, the clone carrying this T cell receptor beta chain turned up many times. Time point in this sample: persistent/refractory GD, antithyroid drugs over 5 years with positive TRAb. PBMC-extracted RNA yielded the TCR library. Trimming stripped 10 bases from V and 5 bases from J, with 17 bases between. This CDR3 has 13 residues. Per germline, CDR1 KGHDR and CDR2 SFDVKD. This sample stems from a study of regulatory T cells in long-lasting Graves disease. For TCR beta, libraries came from iRepertoire HTBI primers and Arm-PCR of CDR3 regions. TCRdb re-derived calls from the multiplex PCR reads in MiXCR, one entry per CDR3 protein. The sample includes under 500,000 distinct CDR3 sequences, less than 25% seen only once; the top ten take over 7.5%.

This sequence was found in a female donor with Graves disease. The V gene is TRBV24-1, the J gene TRBJ2-7, with D tentatively TRBD2 (5 bases). Sequenced here: peripheral blood mononuclear cells (PBMCs), sampled when the disease was refractory, from a patient treated with antithyroid drugs. The CDR3 nucleotides are TGTGCCACTCGGGCCCCTGGGAGCGACGAGCAGTACTTC. It translates to CATRAPGSDEQYF.